The sequence of this T cell receptor (beta chain) was determined in a study of post-analysis software for immune sequencing data. Findings and limits, study-wide: The five TRBV segments detected at higher frequency in patients than in controls included TRBV5-6, TRBV5-1 and TRBV20-1.

TCR beta cDNA libraries included unique molecular identifiers. Researchers reported some 500,000 cDNA molecules coming from roughly 1 to 10 million T cells. Each CDR3 protein is one row after TCRdb ran MiXCR on the PCR reads. Here the sample spans hundreds of thousands of distinct CDR3 sequences, 25% to 30% being singletons. The CDR3 runs to 15 residues. With V trimmed by 4 bases and J by 8 bases, 11 bases remained unmatched. Germline lookup yields CDR1 SGHTA and CDR2 FQGNSA. A note on this clonotype: The antigen is undetermined.

Input material: blood. This sequence was found in a girl under 18 with multiple sclerosis. The chain combines TRBV7-2 with TRBJ1-2; 9 bases fit TRBD1. CDR3 coding DNA: TGTGCCAGCAGCTCCCTAACCACAGGGGGCGGGGGCTACACCTTC. Its translation is CASSSLTTGGGGYTF.